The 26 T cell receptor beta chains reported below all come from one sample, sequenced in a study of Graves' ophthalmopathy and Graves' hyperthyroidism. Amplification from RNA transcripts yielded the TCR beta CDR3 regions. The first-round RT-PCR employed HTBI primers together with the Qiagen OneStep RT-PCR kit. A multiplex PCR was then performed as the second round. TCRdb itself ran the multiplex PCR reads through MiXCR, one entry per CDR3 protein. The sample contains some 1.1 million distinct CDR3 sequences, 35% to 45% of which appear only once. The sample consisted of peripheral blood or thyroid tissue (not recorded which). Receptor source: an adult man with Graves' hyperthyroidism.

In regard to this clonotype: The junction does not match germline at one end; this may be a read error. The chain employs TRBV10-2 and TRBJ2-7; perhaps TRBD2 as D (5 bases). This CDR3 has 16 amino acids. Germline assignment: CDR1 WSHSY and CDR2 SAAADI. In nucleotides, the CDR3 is TGTGCCAGCAGTCGGCGGGTGGGCCGTTTATCCTACGAGCAGTACTTC. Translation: CASSRRVGRLSYEQYF.

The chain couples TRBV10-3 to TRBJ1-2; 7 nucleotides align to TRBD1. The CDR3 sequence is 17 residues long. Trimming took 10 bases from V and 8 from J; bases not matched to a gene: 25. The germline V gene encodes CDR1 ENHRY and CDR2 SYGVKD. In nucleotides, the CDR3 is TGTGCCAGCAGCTGGGGACAGAGCCAATCGGTTGTTCTGGGCTACACCTTC. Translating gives CASSWGQSQSVVLGYTF.

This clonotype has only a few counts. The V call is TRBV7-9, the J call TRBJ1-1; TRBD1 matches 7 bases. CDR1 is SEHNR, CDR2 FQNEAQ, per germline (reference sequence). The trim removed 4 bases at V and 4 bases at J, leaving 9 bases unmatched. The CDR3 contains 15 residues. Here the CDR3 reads CASSSHRGQITEAFF. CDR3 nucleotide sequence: TGTGCCAGCAGCTCCCATCGGGGACAGATCACTGAAGCTTTCTTT.

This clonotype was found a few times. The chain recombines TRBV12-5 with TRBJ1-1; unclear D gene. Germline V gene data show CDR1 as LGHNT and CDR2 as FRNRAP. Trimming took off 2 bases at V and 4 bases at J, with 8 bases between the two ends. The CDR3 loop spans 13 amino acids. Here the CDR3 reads CASGLSISTEAFF. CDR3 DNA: TGTGCTAGTGGTTTGAGCATTTCCACTGAAGCTTTCTTT.

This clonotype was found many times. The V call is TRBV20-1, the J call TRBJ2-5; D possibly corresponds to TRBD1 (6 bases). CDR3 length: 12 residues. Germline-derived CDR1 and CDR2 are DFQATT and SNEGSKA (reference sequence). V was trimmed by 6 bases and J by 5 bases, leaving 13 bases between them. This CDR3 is CSANDRTETQYF. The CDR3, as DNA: TGCAGTGCCAACGACAGGACGGAGACCCAGTACTTC.

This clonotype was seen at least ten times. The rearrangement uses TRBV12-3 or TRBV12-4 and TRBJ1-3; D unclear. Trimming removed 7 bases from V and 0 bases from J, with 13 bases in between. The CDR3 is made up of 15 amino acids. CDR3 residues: CASTLAPGSGNTIYF. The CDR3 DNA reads TGTGCCAGCACCCTTGCCCCAGGCTCTGGAAACACCATATATTTT.

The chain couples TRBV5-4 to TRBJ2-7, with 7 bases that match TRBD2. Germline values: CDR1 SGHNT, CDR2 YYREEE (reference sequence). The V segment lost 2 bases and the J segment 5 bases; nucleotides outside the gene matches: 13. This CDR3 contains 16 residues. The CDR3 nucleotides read TGTGCCAGCAGCTTCGGTGGGGGACTACATACTAACGAGCAGTACTTC. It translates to CASSFGGGLHTNEQYF.

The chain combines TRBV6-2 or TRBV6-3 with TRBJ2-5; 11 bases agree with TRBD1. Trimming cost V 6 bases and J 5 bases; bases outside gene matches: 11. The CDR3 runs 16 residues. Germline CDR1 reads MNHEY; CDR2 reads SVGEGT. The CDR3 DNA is TGTGCCAGCAGCGCTACTGGACAGGGGGCTTGGGAGACCCAGTACTTC. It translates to CASSATGQGAWETQYF.

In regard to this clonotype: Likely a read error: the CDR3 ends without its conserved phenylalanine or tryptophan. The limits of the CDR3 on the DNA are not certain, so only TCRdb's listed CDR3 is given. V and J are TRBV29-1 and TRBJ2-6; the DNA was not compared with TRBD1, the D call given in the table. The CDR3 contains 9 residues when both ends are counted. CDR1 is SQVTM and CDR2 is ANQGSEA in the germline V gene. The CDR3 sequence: CSVEGQENT.

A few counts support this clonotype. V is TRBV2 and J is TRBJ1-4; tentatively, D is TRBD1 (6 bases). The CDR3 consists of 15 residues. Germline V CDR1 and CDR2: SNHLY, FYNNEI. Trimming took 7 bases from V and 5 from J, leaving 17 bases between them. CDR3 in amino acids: CASIRGRGWNEKLFF. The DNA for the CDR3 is TGTGCCAGCATAAGGGGCAGGGGCTGGAATGAAAAACTGTTTTTT.

The chain's CDR3 is CATSDGRTGETEAFF. As DNA, the CDR3 is TGTGCCACCAGTGATGGGCGAACTGGGGAGACTGAAGCTTTCTTT. This rearrangement joins TRBV24-1 to TRBJ1-1; D is unresolved. Trimming shortened V by 3 bases and J by 5 bases, and 15 bases separated the two germline ends. The CDR3 is made up of 15 amino acids. The germline V gene encodes CDR1 KGHDR and CDR2 SFDVKD.

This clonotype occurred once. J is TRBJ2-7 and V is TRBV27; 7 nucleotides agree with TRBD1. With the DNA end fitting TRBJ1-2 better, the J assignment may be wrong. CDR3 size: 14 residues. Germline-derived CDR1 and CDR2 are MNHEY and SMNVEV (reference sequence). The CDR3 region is CASSLSGTARGYTF. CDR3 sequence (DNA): TGTGCCAGCAGTTTATCGGGGACAGCGAGAGGCTACACCTTC.

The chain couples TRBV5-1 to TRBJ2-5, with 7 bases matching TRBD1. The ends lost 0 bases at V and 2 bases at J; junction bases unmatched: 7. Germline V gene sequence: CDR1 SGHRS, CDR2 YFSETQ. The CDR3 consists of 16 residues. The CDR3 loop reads CASSLGQGWGQETQYF. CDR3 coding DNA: TGCGCCAGCAGCTTGGGACAGGGTTGGGGGCAAGAGACCCAGTACTTC.

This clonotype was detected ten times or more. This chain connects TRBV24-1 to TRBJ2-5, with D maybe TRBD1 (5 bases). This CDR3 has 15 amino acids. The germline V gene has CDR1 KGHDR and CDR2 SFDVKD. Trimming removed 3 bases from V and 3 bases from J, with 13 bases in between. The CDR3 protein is CATSDQGVLEETQYF. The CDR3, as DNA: TGTGCCACCAGTGATCAGGGCGTTCTGGAAGAGACCCAGTACTTC.

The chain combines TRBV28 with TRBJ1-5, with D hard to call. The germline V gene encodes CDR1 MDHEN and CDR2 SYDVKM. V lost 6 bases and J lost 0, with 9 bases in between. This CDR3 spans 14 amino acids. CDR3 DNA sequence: TGTGCCAGCAGCCTCGGGTTTAGCAATCAGCCCCAGCATTTT. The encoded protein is CASSLGFSNQPQHF.

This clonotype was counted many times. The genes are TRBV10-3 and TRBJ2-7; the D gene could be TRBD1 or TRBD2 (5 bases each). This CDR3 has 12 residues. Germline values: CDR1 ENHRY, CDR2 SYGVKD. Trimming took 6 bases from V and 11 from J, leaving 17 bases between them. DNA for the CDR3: TGTGCCATCAGGGGGACGAGCGAAACAGAGTACTTC. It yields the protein CAIRGTSETEYF.

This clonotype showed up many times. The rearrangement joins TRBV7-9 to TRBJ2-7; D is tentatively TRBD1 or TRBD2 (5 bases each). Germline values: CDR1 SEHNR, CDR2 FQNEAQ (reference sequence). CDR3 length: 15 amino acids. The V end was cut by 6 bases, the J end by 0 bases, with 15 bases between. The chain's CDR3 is CASSSREMSSYEQYF. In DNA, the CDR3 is TGTGCCAGCAGTTCCAGGGAGATGAGCTCCTACGAGCAGTACTTC. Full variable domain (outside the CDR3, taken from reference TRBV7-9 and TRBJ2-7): DTGVSQNPRHKITKRGQNVTFRCDPISEHNRLYWYRQTLGQGPEFLTYFQNEAQLEKSRLLSDRFSAERPKGSFSTLEIQRTEQGDSAMYLCASSSREMSSYEQYFGPGTRLTVT.

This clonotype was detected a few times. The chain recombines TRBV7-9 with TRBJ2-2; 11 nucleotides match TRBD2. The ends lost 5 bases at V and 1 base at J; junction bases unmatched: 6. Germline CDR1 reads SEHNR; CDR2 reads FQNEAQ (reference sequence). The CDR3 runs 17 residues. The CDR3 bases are TGTGCCAGCAGCCGTCTACTAGCGGGGGAGAACACCGGGGAGCTGTTTTTT. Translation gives CASSRLLAGENTGELFF.

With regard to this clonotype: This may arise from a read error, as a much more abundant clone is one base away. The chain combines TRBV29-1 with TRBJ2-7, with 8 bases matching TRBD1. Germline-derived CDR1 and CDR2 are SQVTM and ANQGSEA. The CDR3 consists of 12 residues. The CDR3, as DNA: TGCAGAACCCGACAGGGGACCTACGAGCAGTACTTC. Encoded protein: CRTRQGTYEQYF.

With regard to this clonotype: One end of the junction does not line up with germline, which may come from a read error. CDR3 nucleotide sequence: TGTGCCAGCAGCTCTCCCAGGCGGGAGGTCAACACCGGGGAGCTGCTTTTT. This encodes CASSSPRREVNTGELLF. The chain uses TRBV7-8 and TRBJ2-2; 8 nucleotides agree with TRBD2. This CDR3 has 17 residues. The germline gives CDR1 SGHVS, CDR2 FQNEAQ.

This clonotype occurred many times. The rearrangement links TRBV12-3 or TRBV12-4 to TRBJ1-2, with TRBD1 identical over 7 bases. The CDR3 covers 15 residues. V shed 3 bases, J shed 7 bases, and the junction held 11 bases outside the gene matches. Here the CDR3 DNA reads TGTGCCAGCAGTTTGGCGGTGGCCAGGGGGTTTGGCTACACCTTC. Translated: CASSLAVARGFGYTF.

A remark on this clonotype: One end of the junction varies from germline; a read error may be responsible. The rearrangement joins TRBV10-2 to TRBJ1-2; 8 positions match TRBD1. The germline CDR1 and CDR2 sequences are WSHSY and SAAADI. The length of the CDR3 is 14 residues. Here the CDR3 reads CASSLYGTGDGYTF. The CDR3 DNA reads TGTGCCAGCAGTTTATACGGGACAGGTGATGGCTACACCTTC.

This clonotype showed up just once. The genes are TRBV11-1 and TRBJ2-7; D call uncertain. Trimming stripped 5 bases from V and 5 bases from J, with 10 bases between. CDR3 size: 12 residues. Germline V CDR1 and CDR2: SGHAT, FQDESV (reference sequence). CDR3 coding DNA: TGTGCCAGCAGCCCAGGTTGGAACGAGCAGTACTTC. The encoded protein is CASSPGWNEQYF.

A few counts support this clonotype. CDR3 DNA sequence: TGCAGTGCTGCGAGGGGCAATCAGCCCCAGCATTTT. As protein: CSAARGNQPQHF. This chain connects TRBV20-1 to TRBJ1-5; no firm D call. Trimming removed 5 bases at V and 2 bases at J, with 7 bases between. CDR1 and CDR2 (germline): DFQATT, SNEGSKA (reference sequence). The CDR3 loop spans 12 amino acids.

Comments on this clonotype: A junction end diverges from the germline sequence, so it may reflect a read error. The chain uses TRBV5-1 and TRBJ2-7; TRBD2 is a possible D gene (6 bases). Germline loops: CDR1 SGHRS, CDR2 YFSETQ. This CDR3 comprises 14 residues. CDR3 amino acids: CASTPLGDSYEQCF. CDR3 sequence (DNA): TGCGCCAGCACCCCCCTCGGGGACTCCTACGAGCAGTGCTTC.

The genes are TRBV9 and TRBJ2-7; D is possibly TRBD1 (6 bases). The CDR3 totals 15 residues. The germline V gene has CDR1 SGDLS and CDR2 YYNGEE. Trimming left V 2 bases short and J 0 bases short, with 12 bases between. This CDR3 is CASSVEGGNSYEQYF. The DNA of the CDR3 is TGTGCCAGCAGCGTCGAAGGGGGAAACTCCTACGAGCAGTACTTC.